The rows below give T cell receptor beta chains drawn from one sample of a study of CD8+ T cells in alopecia areata. Generated by immunoSEQ multiplex PCR, the TCRdb table keeps only in-frame clones and is missing some. This table holds 120,000 or so clones, about 51% found once. The sample was NKG2D-low CD8+ T cells sorted from blood. These TCRs come from a human donor with alopecia areata. The CDR3 runs from the conserved cysteine through the conserved F or W. The size entry is marked missing in some rows and otherwise reads once, few, many or a size class.

clone_size j_call v_call cdr3_aa
few TRBJ2-7 TRBV29-1 CSVEDQGTYEQYF
few TRBJ2-5 TRBV29-1 CSVVPVLRETQYF
few TRBJ1-1 TRBV28 CASSLIGGDTEAFF
few TRBJ2-3 TRBV29-1 CSVLFSTDTQYF
- TRBJ1-2 TRBV29-1 CSVATTGERGYTF
once TRBJ2-7 TRBV30 CAWATGVEQYF
few TRBJ1-2 TRBV7-9 CASSFLPGEGFYGYTF
- TRBJ2-1 TRBV30 CAAQGNDEQFF
- TRBJ1-1 TRBV7-9 CASGPGSHTEAFF
- TRBJ1-5 TRBV30 CAWSVTGEQPQHF
- TRBJ1-1 TRBV27 CASSLLPNTEAFF
few TRBJ2-5 TRBV29-1 CSATSGKQYF
- TRBJ2-1 TRBV29-1 CSVETTSEYNEQFF
- TRBJ1-5 TRBV30 CAWSAQSDQPQHF
- TRBJ2-7 TRBV7-9 CASSLVAGSGEQYF
- TRBJ2-2 TRBV25-1 CASSGDRGKAGELFF
few TRBJ1-5 TRBV4-1 CASSLGQGNQPQHF
- TRBJ1-5 TRBV29-1 CSVELSRSHSNQPQHF
- TRBJ2-7 TRBV28 CASSGERVEQYF
- TRBJ2-5 TRBV4-1 CASSQGGGEEETQYF
few TRBJ2-3 TRBV28 CASSLGTGNLDTQYF
- TRBJ1-2 TRBV29-1 CSVPSELNYGYTF
- TRBJ2-5 TRBV29-1 CSVPGSGLETQYF
- TRBJ1-1 TRBV27 CASGYRAQPEAFF
- TRBJ1-2 TRBV19 CASSMIVEDGYTF